A selection of T cell receptor beta chains follows, all from one sample in a study of blood T cell repertoires in COVID-19. Data came from immunoSEQ multiplex PCR; TCRdb stores just in-frame clones and leaves some out. This sample has some 50,000 clones, with 65% to 90% found just once. Sample: peripheral blood. These receptors originate from a human donor in a cohort sampled during active COVID-19. The conserved cysteine and the conserved F or W are not part of the CDR3 here. D genes are given only for firm matches.

D gene	V gene	J gene	CDR3 protein
.	TRBV28	TRBJ2-5	ASSRGRGAAQETQY
TRBD2	TRBV19	TRBJ2-7	ASSRVAGERYEQY
TRBD1	TRBV2	TRBJ2-3	ASSAGTGTTDTQY
TRBD2	TRBV2	TRBJ2-2	ASSESLAGTTGELF
.	TRBV7-6	TRBJ1-2	ASSSEETGTNYGYT
.	TRBV24-1	TRBJ1-2	ATSDPLNYGYT
TRBD1	TRBV11-2	TRBJ2-7	ASSSRTGAYEQY
TRBD2	TRBV4-2	TRBJ2-2	ASSQGVTGGNTGELF
TRBD2	TRBV4-3	TRBJ2-1	ASSQGTSGSSHEQF
TRBD1	TRBV10-2	TRBJ2-3	ASSPGQGTTDTQY
.	TRBV18	TRBJ1-5	ASSPGQGMEPQH
TRBD1	TRBV19	TRBJ1-1	ASSRRQGEVPNTEAF
TRBD2	TRBV19	TRBJ2-7	ASSGREGRGQY
.	TRBV3-1/TRBV3-2	TRBJ1-6	ASSGDGEINSPLH
.	TRBV19	TRBJ1-6	ASSIGGLMGSPLH
.	TRBV15	TRBJ1-2	ATSRESYGYT
.	TRBV5-4	TRBJ2-6	ASSLELGARGANVLT
.	TRBV11-1	TRBJ2-1	ASSLGTREQF
.	TRBV27	TRBJ2-1	ASSLLDSSYNEQF
.	TRBV13	TRBJ1-5	ASSIQGRGQPQH
.	TRBV18	TRBJ1-4	ASSRGDGNEKLF
.	TRBV19	TRBJ2-2	ASSPGLPGELF
TRBD1	TRBV28	TRBJ2-7	ASRGQAGGEQY
TRBD1	TRBV7-6	TRBJ2-3	ASSLAGQGTGSDTQY